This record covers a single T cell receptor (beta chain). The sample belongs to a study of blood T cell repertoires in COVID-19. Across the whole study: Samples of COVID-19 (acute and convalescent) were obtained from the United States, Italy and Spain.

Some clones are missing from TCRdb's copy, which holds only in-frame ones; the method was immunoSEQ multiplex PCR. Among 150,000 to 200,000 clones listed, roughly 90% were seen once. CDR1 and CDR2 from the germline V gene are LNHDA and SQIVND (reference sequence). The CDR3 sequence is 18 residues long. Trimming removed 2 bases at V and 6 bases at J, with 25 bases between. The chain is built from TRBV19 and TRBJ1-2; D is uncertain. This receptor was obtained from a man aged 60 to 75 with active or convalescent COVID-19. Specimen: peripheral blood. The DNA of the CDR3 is TGTGCCAGTAGTATATCTGGACTGGACGGAGGGCTGATGGATGGCTACACCTTC. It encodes CASSISGLDGGLMDGYTF. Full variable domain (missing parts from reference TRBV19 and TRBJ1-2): DGGITQSPKYLFRKEGQNVTLSCEQNLNHDAMYWYRQDPGQGLRLIYYSQIVNDFQKGDIAEGYSVSREKKESFPLTVTSAQKNPTAFYLCASSISGLDGGLMDGYTFGSGTRLTVV.